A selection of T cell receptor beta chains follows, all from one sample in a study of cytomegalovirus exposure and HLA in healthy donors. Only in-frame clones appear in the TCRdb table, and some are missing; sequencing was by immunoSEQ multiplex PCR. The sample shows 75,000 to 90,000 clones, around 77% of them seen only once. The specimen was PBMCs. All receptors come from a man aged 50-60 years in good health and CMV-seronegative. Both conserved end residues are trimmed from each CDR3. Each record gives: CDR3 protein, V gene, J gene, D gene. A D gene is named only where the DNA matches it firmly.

ASSPPGLAGGRETQY	TRBV18	TRBJ2-5	TRBD2
ASSLGGYEKLF	TRBV7-2	TRBJ1-4	NA
ASSADRDTEAF	TRBV2	TRBJ1-1	NA
ASSPAFGLRVPDTQY	TRBV18	TRBJ2-3	NA
ASSQPGQRIKPYGYT	TRBV4-1	TRBJ1-2	NA
ASRLKPGGGQPQH	TRBV7-2	TRBJ1-5	TRBD1
ASSLGHANGNTIY	TRBV5-1	TRBJ1-3	NA
ASSFAKKGGYT	TRBV5-6	TRBJ1-2	NA
ASRRQGTGHGYT	TRBV6-1	TRBJ1-2	TRBD1
AGRGTGIMEQY	TRBV28	TRBJ2-7	TRBD1
ASSLRGQGAEYEKLF	TRBV7-8	TRBJ1-4	TRBD1
ASSPTVRPSDEQF	TRBV9	TRBJ2-1	NA
ASRRDTPQETQY	TRBV28	TRBJ2-5	NA
ASSQEAGTNTEAF	TRBV4-3	TRBJ1-1	NA
ASSTEYNSPLH	TRBV19	TRBJ1-6	NA
ASSLMTGNYGYT	TRBV11-3	TRBJ1-2	NA
ASSRQGGYT	TRBV5-1	TRBJ1-2	TRBD1
ASSPRVRAQY	TRBV7-2	TRBJ2-5	NA
ASSFRSGQYNEQF	TRBV7-2	TRBJ2-1	NA
AWSVKGQGAGNTIY	TRBV30	TRBJ1-3	TRBD1
ASSPQSGLETQY	TRBV14	TRBJ2-5	NA
ASRTGMSLSNQPQH	TRBV19	TRBJ1-5	NA
AWVAGGYHEQF	TRBV30	TRBJ2-1	TRBD2
ASSFGETEAF	TRBV5-1	TRBJ1-1	NA
ASSTPTGYLKAF	TRBV7-2	TRBJ1-1	NA
ASSPSASGNTIY	TRBV5-1	TRBJ1-3	NA
ASRAIGGPSGANVLT	TRBV7-2	TRBJ2-6	NA
ASSAGTALSQRGYT	TRBV5-4	TRBJ1-2	TRBD1
ASSYSAQGAYEQY	TRBV6-6	TRBJ2-7	TRBD1
ATSGPRANEKLF	TRBV15	TRBJ1-4	NA
AWSPPGQGRREQF	TRBV30	TRBJ2-1	TRBD1
ASSQGQGSGANVLT	TRBV4-1	TRBJ2-6	NA
ASSLGPDNEQF	TRBV7-3	TRBJ2-1	NA
ASSTTTSTKLF	TRBV2	TRBJ2-2	NA
ASSQDFDFTDTQY	TRBV4-2	TRBJ2-3	NA
ASSLEQGTLGQY	TRBV5-4	TRBJ2-7	NA
ASSSPLGGQETQY	TRBV7-9	TRBJ2-5	NA
ASTRGRSYEQY	TRBV13	TRBJ2-7	TRBD1
ASSPATGKETQY	TRBV7-8	TRBJ2-5	TRBD1
ASSYDSYDKLF	TRBV7-2	TRBJ1-4	NA
ASSLRGGGYNEQF	TRBV7-3	TRBJ2-1	NA
ASSYGQGRGYT	TRBV6-6	TRBJ1-2	TRBD1
ASSNTDGADTQY	TRBV7-3	TRBJ2-3	NA
ASNDRGRGNEQF	TRBV6-5	TRBJ2-1	TRBD1
ASVSPGYEQY	TRBV27	TRBJ2-7	NA
ASSPVTGTRAEAF	TRBV18	TRBJ1-1	TRBD1
ASSEDQVYIQY	TRBV2	TRBJ2-4	NA
ASSPNGNRGEQF	TRBV11-2	TRBJ2-1	TRBD1
ASSSGYEQF	TRBV28	TRBJ2-1	NA
ASSVGSLNTEAF	TRBV9	TRBJ1-1	NA
ASSLGQNYGYT	TRBV7-9	TRBJ1-2	NA
ASSTTEGTEAF	TRBV6-6	TRBJ1-1	NA
ASSPRGVGGEKLF	TRBV11-2	TRBJ1-4	NA
ASSFRGGFTDTQY	TRBV5-4	TRBJ2-3	NA
ASSQDPTGGLGSPLH	TRBV4-1	TRBJ1-6	TRBD1
AAHTPEELTDTQY	TRBV6-1	TRBJ2-3	NA